Listed below are T cell receptor beta chains from one sample, sequenced in a study of blood T cells in healthy people across ages. One entry per CDR3 protein, called by TCRdb with MiXCR from the 5' RACE reads. This table has roughly 1,800,000 distinct CDR3 sequences, about 49% appearing once. What was sequenced was blood. The receptors were sampled from a woman aged 40 to 49 in good health. Each CDR3 is given with its conserved first and last residue. D genes are given only for firm matches. A clone size is listed for some rows: how often the clone was seen (once, few, many), or a class if it is expanded.

v_call,clone_size,d_call,j_call,cdr3_aa,cdr3_nt
TRBV11-2,NA,NA,TRBJ2-1,CASSPFLYNEQFF,TGTGCCAGCAGCCCTTTTTTGTACAATGAGCAGTTCTTC
TRBV4-2,few,NA,TRBJ2-3,CASSQDNGGLTQYF,TGTGCCAGCAGCCAAGATAATGGGGGCCTTACGCAGTATTTT
TRBV4-3,NA,TRBD1,TRBJ1-1,CASSQGPIRGGTEAFF,TGCGCCAGCAGCCAAGGGCCCATCAGGGGGGGGACTGAAGCTTTCTTT
TRBV20-1,once,NA,TRBJ1-5,CSARDLGVNQPQHF,TGCAGTGCTAGAGATCTCGGAGTTAATCAGCCCCAGCATTTT
TRBV7-2,few,NA,TRBJ2-1,CASAEGLVEDEQFF,TGTGCCAGCGCAGAGGGGTTAGTGGAGGATGAGCAGTTCTTC
TRBV20-1,NA,NA,TRBJ2-3,CSAPGLRTGTDTQYF,TGCAGTGCTCCGGGACTCCGAACCGGAACAGATACGCAGTATTTT
TRBV5-1,many,TRBD2,TRBJ2-5,CASSLGSGGQETQYF,TGTGCCAGCAGTTTAGGATCGGGGGGGCAAGAGACCCAGTACTTC
TRBV6-6,NA,NA,TRBJ1-1,CASSTSAGNTEAFF,TGTGCCAGCAGCACATCTGCGGGGAACACTGAAGCTTTCTTT
TRBV2,NA,NA,TRBJ2-5,CASSEVDQETQYF,TGTGCCAGCAGTGAAGTCGACCAAGAGACCCAGTACTTC
TRBV20-1,NA,TRBD1,TRBJ1-5,CSGGGTSNQPQHF,TGCAGTGGAGGGGGCACTAGCAATCAGCCCCAGCATTTT
TRBV6-2/TRBV6-3,once,NA,TRBJ2-7,CASEDGEQYF,TGTGCCAGCGAGGATGGCGAGCAGTACTTC
TRBV19,NA,NA,TRBJ1-5,CASRHQPQHF,TGTGCCTCCAGACATCAGCCCCAGCATTTT
TRBV12-3/TRBV12-4,once,NA,TRBJ1-4,CASSFSRQLTEKLFF,TGTGCCAGCAGTTTTTCTCGGCAGCTAACTGAAAAACTGTTTTTT
TRBV3-1,few,NA,TRBJ2-1,CASSQALPGNSNEQFF,TGTGCCAGCAGCCAAGCCCTTCCGGGAAACAGCAATGAGCAGTTCTTC
TRBV29-1,few,NA,TRBJ2-5,CSVEDPETQYF,TGCAGCGTTGAAGATCCGGAGACCCAGTACTTC
TRBV11-3,NA,NA,TRBJ2-1,CASSLVPAGDNEQFF,TGTGCCAGCAGCTTAGTCCCGGCGGGTGACAATGAGCAGTTCTTC
TRBV9,NA,NA,TRBJ2-7,CASSVGWDKSYEQYF,TGTGCCAGCAGCGTAGGATGGGACAAATCCTACGAGCAGTACTTC
TRBV28,NA,NA,TRBJ2-7,CASTHPRDSSYEQYF,TGTGCCAGCACCCATCCGCGGGACAGTTCTTACGAGCAGTACTTC
TRBV28,NA,NA,TRBJ1-1,CASSLFHENTEAFF,TGTGCCAGCAGTTTATTCCATGAGAACACTGAAGCTTTCTTT
TRBV29-1,NA,NA,TRBJ2-5,CSVEGWETQYF,TGCAGCGTTGAGGGGTGGGAGACCCAGTACTTC
TRBV7-3,few,NA,TRBJ2-1,CASSLNPSSNEQFF,TGTGCCAGCAGCTTAAATCCTAGCAGCAATGAGCAGTTCTTC
TRBV7-2,NA,TRBD1,TRBJ2-3,CASSLGISEGGSQYF,TGTGCCAGCAGCTTAGGAATCTCTGAAGGGGGCTCGCAGTATTTT
TRBV28,NA,TRBD1,TRBJ2-5,CASCFKGAKTQYF,TGTGCCAGCTGCTTTAAGGGGGCGAAGACCCAGTACTTC
TRBV7-2,few,TRBD2,TRBJ2-3,CASSRPLGLAGAGTDTQYF,TGTGCCAGCAGCCGACCCCTTGGACTAGCGGGGGCAGGCACAGATACGCAGTATTTT
TRBV7-4,few,TRBD1,TRBJ1-1,CASSWVQGMNTEAFF,TGTGCCAGCAGCTGGGTACAGGGGATGAACACTGAAGCTTTCTTT
TRBV6-2/TRBV6-3,NA,NA,TRBJ1-5,CASSYQGLRNQPQHF,TGTGCCAGCAGTTACCAGGGGCTTAGGAATCAGCCCCAGCATTTT
TRBV18,few,TRBD2,TRBJ2-5,CASSPLKRGGEVETQYF,TGTGCCAGCTCACCACTCAAGCGGGGGGGAGAAGTGGAGACCCAGTACTTC
TRBV3-1,NA,TRBD2,TRBJ2-3,CASSLMTSGGPSSTDTQYF,TGTGCCAGCAGCTTGATGACTAGCGGGGGTCCCTCCAGCACAGATACGCAGTATTTT
TRBV6-6,NA,TRBD2,TRBJ2-5,CASTSRTSGYQETQYF,TGTGCCAGCACTTCCAGGACTAGCGGTTACCAAGAGACCCAGTACTTC
TRBV15,few,NA,TRBJ2-7,CATSRGKQGSSYEQYF,TGTGCCACCAGCAGAGGCAAACAGGGAAGCTCCTACGAGCAGTACTTC
TRBV27,few,TRBD1,TRBJ1-5,CASRRTGQNQPQHF,TGTGCCAGCAGACGGACAGGCCAGAATCAGCCCCAGCATTTT
TRBV6-2/TRBV6-3,NA,NA,TRBJ2-4,CASSYGLGASKNIQYF,TGTGCCAGCAGTTACGGTCTAGGGGCTTCCAAAAACATTCAGTACTTC
TRBV6-1,few,TRBD1,TRBJ1-2,CASSERTGASYGYTF,TGTGCCAGCAGTGAAAGGACAGGGGCAAGCTATGGCTACACCTTC
TRBV6-2/TRBV6-3,NA,NA,TRBJ2-5,CASSPYAPDRIYNEQYF,TGTGCCAGCAGTCCATACGCGCCTGACAGAATCTACAATGAGCAGTACTTC
TRBV6-8,NA,NA,TRBJ2-4,CASSYSDSDPRILQYF,TGTGCCAGCAGTTATTCGGACTCCGACCCTCGGATTTTGCAGTACTTC
TRBV6-2/TRBV6-3,NA,TRBD1,TRBJ2-5,CASTKGRGSSRQETQYF,TGTGCCAGCACCAAAGGCAGGGGGTCTTCTCGACAAGAGACCCAGTACTTC
TRBV5-1,NA,TRBD2,TRBJ2-3,CASSWGLAGWTDTQYF,TGCGCCAGCAGCTGGGGACTAGCGGGGTGGACAGATACGCAGTATTTT
TRBV5-1,few,TRBD2,TRBJ2-1,CASSWPSGNEQFF,TGCGCCAGCAGCTGGCCTAGCGGGAATGAGCAGTTCTTC
TRBV4-1,NA,NA,TRBJ2-6,CASSQPKGGTSGANVLTF,TGCGCCAGCAGCCAACCTAAGGGGGGGACATCTGGGGCCAACGTCCTGACTTTC
TRBV27,NA,NA,TRBJ2-7,CARREGAGWHEQYF,TGTGCCAGAAGGGAGGGGGCAGGATGGCACGAGCAGTACTTC
TRBV27,NA,TRBD1,TRBJ1-4,CASSLYRGNEKLFF,TGCGCCAGCAGTTTATACAGGGGAAATGAAAAACTGTTTTTT
TRBV5-5,NA,TRBD1,TRBJ2-1,CASSTGTGNYNEQFF,TGTGCCAGCAGCACCGGGACAGGGAACTACAATGAGCAGTTCTTC
TRBV3-1,NA,NA,TRBJ2-1,CASSQGDPAGRFF,TGTGCCAGCAGCCAAGGGGATCCAGCGGGTCGGTTCTTC
TRBV28,NA,NA,TRBJ2-1,CASKGPDRGVRSEQFF,TGTGCCAGCAAGGGTCCAGATAGGGGGGTTAGAAGTGAGCAGTTCTTC
TRBV10-3,few,TRBD2,TRBJ2-1,CATTPREAGGANEQFF,TGTGCCACCACTCCTAGGGAAGCGGGGGGAGCAAATGAGCAGTTCTTC
TRBV28,NA,NA,TRBJ2-4,CASKSPHREQYF,TGTGCCAGCAAGAGCCCTCACAGGGAGCAGTACTTC